A single sample is the source of the 16 T cell receptor beta chains below, sequenced in a study of control samples from healthy donors and cancer patients. Sequencing used immunoSEQ multiplex PCR; TCRdb keeps in-frame clones, though not all of them. Among some 130,000 clones, around 90% were seen once, and the ten largest hold roughly 2.7%. Material: blood. These receptor sequences come from a man aged 40-50 years in good health.

The V gene is TRBV6-5, the J gene TRBJ2-7; D perhaps matches TRBD1 (5 bases). CDR1 is MNHEY and CDR2 is SVGAGI in the germline V gene. The CDR3 runs 13 residues. Trimming pared 6 bases from V and 2 bases from J, leaving 11 bases between. The CDR3 spells CASRLTVTYEQYF. CDR3 nucleotide sequence: TGTGCCAGCAGACTGACAGTAACCTACGAGCAGTACTTC.

The V call is TRBV10-2, the J call TRBJ1-5; no reliable D call. From germline, CDR1 is WSHSY and CDR2 SAAADI. This CDR3 region has 15 residues. The V end was cut by 0 bases, the J end by 1 base, with 7 bases between. The CDR3 loop is CASSESSDSNQPQHF. CDR3 nucleotide sequence: TGCGCCAGCAGTGAGTCGTCCGACAGCAATCAGCCCCAGCATTTT.

This chain uses TRBV7-6 with TRBJ1-1; D is perhaps TRBD1 (6 bases). The CDR3 length is 13 residues. CDR1 is SGHVS, CDR2 FNYEAQ, per germline. Deletions cut 5 bases from V and 5 bases from J, with 12 bases between. The CDR3: CASSLKTGTEAFF. CDR3 bases: TGTGCCAGCAGCCTAAAAACAGGGACTGAAGCTTTCTTT. The entire variable domain, with the rest obtained from reference TRBV7-6 and TRBJ1-1, is as follows: GAGVSQSPRYKVTKRGQDVALRCDPISGHVSLYWYRQALGQGPEFLTYFNYEAQQDKSGLPNDRFSAERPEGSISTLTIQRTEQRDSAMYRCASSLKTGTEAFFGQGTRLTVV.

V is TRBV2 and J is TRBJ1-6; no firm D call. CDR1 and CDR2 from the germline V gene are SNHLY and FYNNEI. The CDR3 loop spans 12 amino acids. V was cut by 0 bases and J by 9 bases, with 3 bases left in between. Written as DNA, the CDR3 is TGTGCCAGCAGTGAAGCTTTTTCACCCCTCCACTTT. It is translated as CASSEAFSPLHF.

The chain joins TRBV3-1 (or the pseudogene TRBV3-2) to TRBJ2-7; D tentatively fits TRBD1 or TRBD2 (5 bases each). The CDR3 is 15 amino acids. V shed 0 bases and J shed 7 bases, with 16 bases lying between them. The germline gives CDR1 LGHDT, CDR2 YNNKEL (reference sequence). The CDR3 DNA reads as TGTGCCAGCAGCCAAGAGGGACCCCTCCTTGGGGAGCAGTACTTC. It yields the protein CASSQEGPLLGEQYF.

The chain has TRBV10-3 and TRBJ2-2, with D possibly being TRBD2 (6 bases). V was clipped by 4 bases and J by 3 bases, with 12 bases between them. CDR1 is ENHRY and CDR2 is SYGVKD in the germline V gene. The CDR3 is made up of 15 amino acids. CDR3 in DNA: TGTGCCATCAGTGGGGGGACTCGGGACACCGGGGAGCTGTTTTTT. This encodes CAISGGTRDTGELFF.

The chain is built from TRBV18 and TRBJ2-3; tentatively, D is TRBD2 (5 bases). This CDR3 spans 15 amino acids. Trimming pared 0 bases from V and 6 bases from J, leaving 13 bases between. CDR1 is KGHSH and CDR2 is LQKENI in the germline V gene. CDR3 sequence: CASSPPGPSRDTQYF. The CDR3 DNA reads TGTGCCAGCTCACCACCGGGTCCTAGCAGGGATACGCAGTATTTT.

The chain carries TRBV3-1 (or the pseudogene TRBV3-2) and TRBJ2-7, with D hard to call. The germline V gene has CDR1 LGHDT and CDR2 YNNKEL (reference sequence). The CDR3 covers 14 residues. Trimming pared 2 bases from V and 1 base from J, leaving 9 bases between. The chain's CDR3 is CASSQRHQSYEQYF. The DNA of the CDR3 is TGTGCCAGCAGCCAAAGGCACCAGTCCTACGAGCAGTACTTC.

This chain links TRBV30 with TRBJ2-2; 8 positions agree with TRBD2. V lost 2 bases and J lost 4; bases outside the gene matches: 12. CDR1 and CDR2 (germline): GTSNPN, SVGIG (reference sequence). CDR3 length: 17 amino acids. In nucleotides, the CDR3 is TGTGCCTGGAGTTATGGCGGTAGCGGGGTTGGCACCGGGGAGCTGTTTTTT. Encoded protein: CAWSYGGSGVGTGELFF.

The chain links TRBV10-3 to TRBJ2-3; 7 positions match TRBD2. The V gene end was trimmed by 3 bases and the J gene end by 4 bases; junction bases not matched to a gene: 7. This CDR3 has 15 residues. From germline, CDR1 is ENHRY and CDR2 SYGVKD. The CDR3 nucleotides are TGTGCCATCAGTGACTTCAGCGGGGCATCAGATACGCAGTATTTT. It is translated as CAISDFSGASDTQYF.

CDR3 protein: CASSESTVAGGGTDTQYF. CDR3 sequence (DNA): TGCGCCAGCAGTGAGTCGACGGTAGCGGGGGGCGGCACAGATACGCAGTATTTT. The gene calls are TRBV10-2 and TRBJ2-3; 10 nucleotides align to TRBD2. Germline CDR1 is WSHSY and CDR2 is SAAADI. CDR3 length equals 18 residues. V lost 0 bases and J lost 1; bases outside the gene matches: 7.

The J gene is TRBJ2-7, the V gene TRBV30; TRBD1 or TRBD2 may be the D gene (5 bases each). Germline lookup yields CDR1 GTSNPN and CDR2 SVGIG (reference sequence). V was pared by 4 bases and J by 4 bases, with 11 bases between. This CDR3 spans 12 amino acids. CDR3 protein: CAWKRDLYEQYF. In DNA form, the CDR3 reads TGTGCCTGGAAGAGGGACCTATACGAGCAGTACTTC.

This clone was counted a few times. The sample carries other DNA sequences with the same CDR3. The chain links TRBV30 to TRBJ1-1; D is ambiguous. CDR1 is GTSNPN, CDR2 SVGIG, per germline (reference sequence). The CDR3 is 13 residues long. V was shortened by 0 bases and J by 3 bases, with 8 bases between the two germline ends. CDR3 in amino acids: CAWSVQVYTEAFF. The CDR3 coding sequence is TGTGCCTGGAGTGTGCAGGTTTACACTGAAGCTTTCTTT.

The chain has TRBV5-1 and TRBJ2-3; TRBD2 aligns across 16 bases. With V trimmed by 1 base and J by 5 bases, 7 bases remained unmatched. The CDR3 is 18 residues long. In germline, CDR1 is SGHRS, CDR2 YFSETQ. This CDR3 is CASSLPGLAGGQVDTQYF. The CDR3 DNA reads as TGCGCCAGCAGCTTGCCGGGACTAGCGGGGGGGCAGGTAGATACGCAGTATTTT.

This rearrangement joins TRBV10-1 to TRBJ1-4; unclear D gene. V lost 3 bases and J 10 bases, leaving 9 bases between the germline ends. From germline, CDR1 is WNHNN and CDR2 SYGVQD (reference sequence). The CDR3 totals 12 residues. The CDR3 sequence: CASSDPFGKLFF. For the CDR3, the DNA is TGCGCCAGCAGTGACCCTTTTGGAAAACTGTTTTTT.

V and J are TRBV19 and TRBJ1-1; TRBD1 aligns across 7 bases. This CDR3 is built from 14 residues. Trimming cost V 6 bases and J 1 base; bases outside gene matches: 5. CDR1 is LNHDA and CDR2 is SQIVND in the germline V gene (reference sequence). In DNA, the CDR3 is TGTGCCAGTAGGCACAGGGGAAGGAACACTGAAGCTTTCTTT. Translating it yields CASRHRGRNTEAFF.